This TCR beta chain stems from a study of T cells in Graves' hyperthyroidism and ophthalmopathy. For the study at large: Peripheral blood was acquired at first diagnosis, ahead of any therapy whatsoever.

Trimming took off 1 base at V and 1 base at J, with 10 bases between the two ends. CDR1 and CDR2 from the germline V gene are SGHVS and FQNEAQ. This CDR3 contains 15 residues. The PBMCs were sourced from fresh peripheral blood (approximately 9 ml). Amplification of TCR beta CDR3 regions was performed using RNA transcripts as template. An initial round of RT-PCR targeting the TCR CDR3 relied on the HTBI primer set. MiXCR, applied by TCRdb to the multiplex PCR reads, yields one record per CDR3 protein. This sample carries hundreds of thousands of distinct CDR3 sequences, 15% to 20% of them seen once, and the ten largest clones take about 50%.

The sequenced material came from blood. The TCR was taken from a man aged 35 to 55 with Graves' ophthalmopathy. The chain employs TRBV7-8 and TRBJ1-1; D might be TRBD1 (5 bases). The CDR3 is CASSLVGGANTEAFF. The CDR3 coding sequence is TGTGCCAGCAGCTTAGTCGGGGGAGCGAACACTGAAGCTTTCTTT.